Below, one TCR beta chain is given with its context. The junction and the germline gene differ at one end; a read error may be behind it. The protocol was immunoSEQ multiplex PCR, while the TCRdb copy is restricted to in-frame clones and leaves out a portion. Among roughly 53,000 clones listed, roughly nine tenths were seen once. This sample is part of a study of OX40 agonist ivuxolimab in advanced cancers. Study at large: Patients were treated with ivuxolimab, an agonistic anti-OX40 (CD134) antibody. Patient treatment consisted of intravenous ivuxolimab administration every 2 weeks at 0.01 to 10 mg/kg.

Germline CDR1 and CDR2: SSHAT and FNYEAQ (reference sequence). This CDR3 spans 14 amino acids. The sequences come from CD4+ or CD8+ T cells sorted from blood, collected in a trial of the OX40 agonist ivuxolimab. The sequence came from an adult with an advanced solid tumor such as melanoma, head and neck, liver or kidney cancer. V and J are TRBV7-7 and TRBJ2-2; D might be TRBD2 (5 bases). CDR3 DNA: TGTGCTAGCAGCTTAGATACGGGGACCGGGGAGCTGTTTTTT. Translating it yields CASSLDTGTGELFF.